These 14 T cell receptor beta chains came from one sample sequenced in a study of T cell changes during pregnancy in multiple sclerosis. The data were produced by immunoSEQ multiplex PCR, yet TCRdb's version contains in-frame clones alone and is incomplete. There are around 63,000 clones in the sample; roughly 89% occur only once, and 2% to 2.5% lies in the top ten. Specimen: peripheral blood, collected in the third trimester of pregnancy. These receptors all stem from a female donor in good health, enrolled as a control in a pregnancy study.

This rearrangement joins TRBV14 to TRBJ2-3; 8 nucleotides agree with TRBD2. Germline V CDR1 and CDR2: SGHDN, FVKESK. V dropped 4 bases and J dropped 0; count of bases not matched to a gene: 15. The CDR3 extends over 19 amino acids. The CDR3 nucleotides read TGTGCCAGCAGCCGAGGGAGGCTAGCGGGCCCCCGGAGCACAGATACGCAGTATTTT. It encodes CASSRGRLAGPRSTDTQYF.

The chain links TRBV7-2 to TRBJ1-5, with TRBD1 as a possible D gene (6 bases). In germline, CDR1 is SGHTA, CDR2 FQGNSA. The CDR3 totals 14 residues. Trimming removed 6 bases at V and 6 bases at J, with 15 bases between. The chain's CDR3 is CASSRGGGGQPQHF. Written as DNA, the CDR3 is TGTGCCAGCAGTCGGGGGGGCGGGGGTCAGCCCCAGCATTTT.

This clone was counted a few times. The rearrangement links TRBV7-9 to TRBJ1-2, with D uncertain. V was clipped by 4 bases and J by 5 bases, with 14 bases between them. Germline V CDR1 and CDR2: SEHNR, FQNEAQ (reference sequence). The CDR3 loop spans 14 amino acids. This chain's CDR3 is CASSYSGRTYGYTF. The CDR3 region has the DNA TGTGCCAGCAGCTACTCCGGGAGGACTTATGGCTACACCTTC.

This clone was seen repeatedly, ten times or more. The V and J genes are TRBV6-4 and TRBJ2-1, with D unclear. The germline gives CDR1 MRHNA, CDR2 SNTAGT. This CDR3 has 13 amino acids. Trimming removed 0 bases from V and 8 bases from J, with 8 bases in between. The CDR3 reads CASSDSEKDEQFF. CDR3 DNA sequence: TGTGCCAGCAGTGACTCAGAGAAAGATGAGCAGTTCTTC.

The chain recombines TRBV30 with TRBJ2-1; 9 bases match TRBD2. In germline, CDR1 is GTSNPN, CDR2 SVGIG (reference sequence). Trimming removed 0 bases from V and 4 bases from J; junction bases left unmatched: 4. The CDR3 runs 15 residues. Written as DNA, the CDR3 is TGTGCCTGGAGTGTACCGACTAGCGGATACAATGAGCAGTTCTTC. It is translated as CAWSVPTSGYNEQFF.

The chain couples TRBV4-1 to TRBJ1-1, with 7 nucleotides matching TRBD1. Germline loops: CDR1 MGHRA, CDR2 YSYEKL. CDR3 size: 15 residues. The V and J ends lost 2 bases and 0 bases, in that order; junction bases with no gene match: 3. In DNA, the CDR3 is TGCGCCAGCAGCCAATGGGACAGACTGAACACTGAAGCTTTCTTT. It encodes CASSQWDRLNTEAFF.

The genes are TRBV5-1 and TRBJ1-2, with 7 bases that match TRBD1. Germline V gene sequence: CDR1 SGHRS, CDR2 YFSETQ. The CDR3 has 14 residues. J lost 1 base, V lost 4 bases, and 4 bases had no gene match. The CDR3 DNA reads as TGCGCCAGCAGCGTGGGACAGCGTAACTATGGCTACACCTTC. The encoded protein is CASSVGQRNYGYTF.

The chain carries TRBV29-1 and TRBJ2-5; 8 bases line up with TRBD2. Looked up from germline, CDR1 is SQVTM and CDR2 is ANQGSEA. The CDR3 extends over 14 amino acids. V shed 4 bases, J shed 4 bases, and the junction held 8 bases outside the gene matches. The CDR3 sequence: CSVGQTGGIETQYF. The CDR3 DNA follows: TGCAGCGTTGGGCAGACGGGAGGGATAGAGACCCAGTACTTC.

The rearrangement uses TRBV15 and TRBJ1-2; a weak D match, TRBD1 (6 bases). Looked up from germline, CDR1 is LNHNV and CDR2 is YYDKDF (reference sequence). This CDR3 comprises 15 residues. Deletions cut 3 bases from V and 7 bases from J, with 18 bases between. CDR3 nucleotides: TGTGCCACCAGCAGTTCAGCAGGGGTGAAGGGTGGCTACACCTTC. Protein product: CATSSSAGVKGGYTF.

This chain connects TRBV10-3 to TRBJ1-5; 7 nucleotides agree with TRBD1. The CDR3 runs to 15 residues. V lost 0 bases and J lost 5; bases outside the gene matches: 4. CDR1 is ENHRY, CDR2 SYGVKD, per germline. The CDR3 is CAISESGRGDQPQHF. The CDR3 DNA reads TGTGCCATCAGTGAGTCGGGCAGGGGGGATCAGCCCCAGCATTTT.

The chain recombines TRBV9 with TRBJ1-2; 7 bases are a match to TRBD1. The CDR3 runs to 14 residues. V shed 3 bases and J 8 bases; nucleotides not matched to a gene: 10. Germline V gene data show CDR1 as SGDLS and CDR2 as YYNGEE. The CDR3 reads CASSAQTGAYGYTF. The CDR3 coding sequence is TGTGCCAGCAGCGCCCAAACAGGGGCTTACGGCTACACCTTC.

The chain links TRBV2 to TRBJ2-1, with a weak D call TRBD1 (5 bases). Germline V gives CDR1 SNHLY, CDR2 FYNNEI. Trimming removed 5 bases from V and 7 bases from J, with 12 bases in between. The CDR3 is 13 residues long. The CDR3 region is CASSKTGLNEQFF. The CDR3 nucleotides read TGTGCCAGCAGTAAAACAGGTTTGAATGAGCAGTTCTTC. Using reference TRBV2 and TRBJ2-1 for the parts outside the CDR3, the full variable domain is EPEVTQTPSHQVTQMGQEVILRCVPISNHLYFYWYRQILGQKVEFLVSFYNNEISEKSEIFDDQFSVERPDGSNFTLKIRSTKLEDSAMYFCASSKTGLNEQFFGPGTRLTVL.

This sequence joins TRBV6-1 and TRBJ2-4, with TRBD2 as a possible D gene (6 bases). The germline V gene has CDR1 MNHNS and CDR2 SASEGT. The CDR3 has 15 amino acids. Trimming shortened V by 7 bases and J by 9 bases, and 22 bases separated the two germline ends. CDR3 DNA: TGTGCCAGCACGGAGCGACTAGATAAGCGGGTCATTCAGTACTTC. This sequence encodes CASTERLDKRVIQYF.

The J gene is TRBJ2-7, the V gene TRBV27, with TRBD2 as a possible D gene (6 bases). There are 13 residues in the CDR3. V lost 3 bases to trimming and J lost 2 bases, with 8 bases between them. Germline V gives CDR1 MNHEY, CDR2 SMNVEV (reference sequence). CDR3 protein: CASSFGSPYEQYF. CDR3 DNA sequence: TGTGCCAGCAGTTTCGGGAGTCCCTACGAGCAGTACTTC.